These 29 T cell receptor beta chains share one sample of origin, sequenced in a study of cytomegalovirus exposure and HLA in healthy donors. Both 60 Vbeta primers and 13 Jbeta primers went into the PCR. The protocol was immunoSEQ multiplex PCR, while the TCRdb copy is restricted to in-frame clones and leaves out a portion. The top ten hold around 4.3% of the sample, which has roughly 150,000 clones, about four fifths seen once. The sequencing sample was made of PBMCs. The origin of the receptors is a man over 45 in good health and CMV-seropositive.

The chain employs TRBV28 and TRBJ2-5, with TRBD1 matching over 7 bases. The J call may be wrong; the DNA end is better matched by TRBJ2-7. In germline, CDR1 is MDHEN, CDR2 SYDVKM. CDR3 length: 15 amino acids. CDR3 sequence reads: CASRGTPDREYEQYF. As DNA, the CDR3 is TGTGCCAGCAGAGGCACCCCTGACAGGGAATACGAGCAGTACTTC.

The CDR3 reads CASSASGGPYNEQFF. CDR3 in DNA: TGTGCCAGCAGCGCTAGCGGGGGACCCTACAATGAGCAGTTCTTC. The genes are TRBV28 and TRBJ2-1; 10 bases match TRBD2. CDR1 is MDHEN and CDR2 is SYDVKM in the germline V gene. The CDR3 extends over 15 amino acids. V lost 6 bases and J lost 2; bases outside the gene matches: 4. Variable domain in full (rest from reference TRBV28 and TRBJ2-1): DVKVTQSSRYLVKRTGEKVFLECVQDMDHENMFWYRQDPGLGLRLIYFSYDVKMKEKGDIPEGYSVSREKKERFSLILESASTNQTSMYLCASSASGGPYNEQFFGPGTRLTVL.

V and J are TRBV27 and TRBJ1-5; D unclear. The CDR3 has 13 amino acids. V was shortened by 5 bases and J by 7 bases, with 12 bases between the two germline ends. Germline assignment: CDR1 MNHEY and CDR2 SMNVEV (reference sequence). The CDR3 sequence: CASSVGRRQPQHF. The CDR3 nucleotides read TGTGCCAGCAGTGTGGGTAGGAGGCAGCCCCAGCATTTT.

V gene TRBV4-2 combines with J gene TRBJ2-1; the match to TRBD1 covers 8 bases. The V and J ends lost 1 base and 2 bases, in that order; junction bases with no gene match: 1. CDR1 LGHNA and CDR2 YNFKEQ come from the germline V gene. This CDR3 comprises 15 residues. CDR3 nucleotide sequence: TGTGCCAGCAGCCAAGGACAGGGGACCTACAATGAGCAGTTCTTC. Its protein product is CASSQGQGTYNEQFF.

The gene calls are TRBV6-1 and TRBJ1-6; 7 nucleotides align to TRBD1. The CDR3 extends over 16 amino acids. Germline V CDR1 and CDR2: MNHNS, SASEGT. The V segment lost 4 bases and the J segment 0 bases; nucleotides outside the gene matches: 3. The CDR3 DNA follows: TGTGCCAGCAGTGCAGACAGGGACTCCTATAATTCACCCCTCCACTTT. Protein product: CASSADRDSYNSPLHF.

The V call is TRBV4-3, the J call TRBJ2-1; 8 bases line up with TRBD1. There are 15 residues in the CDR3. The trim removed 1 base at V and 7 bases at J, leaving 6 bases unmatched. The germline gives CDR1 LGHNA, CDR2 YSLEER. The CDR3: CASSQAGQANNEQFF. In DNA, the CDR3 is TGCGCCAGCAGCCAAGCGGGACAGGCGAATAATGAGCAGTTCTTC.

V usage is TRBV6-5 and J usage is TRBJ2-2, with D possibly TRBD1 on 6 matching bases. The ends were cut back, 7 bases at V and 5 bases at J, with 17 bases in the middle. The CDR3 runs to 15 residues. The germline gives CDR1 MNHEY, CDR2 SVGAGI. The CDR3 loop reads CASKQGSQETGELFF. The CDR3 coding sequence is TGTGCCAGCAAACAGGGATCGCAAGAAACCGGGGAGCTGTTTTTT.

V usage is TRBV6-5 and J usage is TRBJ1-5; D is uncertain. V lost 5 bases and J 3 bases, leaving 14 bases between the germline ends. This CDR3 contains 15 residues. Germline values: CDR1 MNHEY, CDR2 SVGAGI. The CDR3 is CASSARPEPNQPQHF. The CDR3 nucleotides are TGTGCCAGCAGTGCTAGACCAGAGCCCAATCAGCCCCAGCATTTT.

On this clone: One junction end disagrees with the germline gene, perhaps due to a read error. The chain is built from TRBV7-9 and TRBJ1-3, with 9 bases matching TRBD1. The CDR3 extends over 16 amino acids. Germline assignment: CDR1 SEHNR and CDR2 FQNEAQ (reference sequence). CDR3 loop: CSSRGTGPDSGNTIYF. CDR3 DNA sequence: TGTTCCAGCAGGGGGACAGGGCCCGACTCTGGAAACACCATATATTTT.

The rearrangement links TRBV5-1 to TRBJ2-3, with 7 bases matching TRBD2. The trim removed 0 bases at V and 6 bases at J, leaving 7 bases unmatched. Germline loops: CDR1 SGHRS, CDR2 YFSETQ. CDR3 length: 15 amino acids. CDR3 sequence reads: CASSLAGGRSDTQYF. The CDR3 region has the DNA TGCGCCAGCAGCTTGGCCGGGGGGAGAAGTGATACGCAGTATTTT.

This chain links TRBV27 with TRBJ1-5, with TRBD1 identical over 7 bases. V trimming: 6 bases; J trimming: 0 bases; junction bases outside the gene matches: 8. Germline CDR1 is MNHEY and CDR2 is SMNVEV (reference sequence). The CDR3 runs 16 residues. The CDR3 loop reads CASRSGTVDSNQPQHF. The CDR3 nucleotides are TGTGCCAGCAGATCCGGGACAGTCGATAGCAATCAGCCCCAGCATTTT.

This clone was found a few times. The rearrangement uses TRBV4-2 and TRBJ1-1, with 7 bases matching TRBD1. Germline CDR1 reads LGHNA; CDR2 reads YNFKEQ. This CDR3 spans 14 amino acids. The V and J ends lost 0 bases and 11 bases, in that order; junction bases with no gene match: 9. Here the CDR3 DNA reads TGTGCCAGCAGCCAAGAACCGGAGGGACAGATGGCTTTCTTT. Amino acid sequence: CASSQEPEGQMAFF.

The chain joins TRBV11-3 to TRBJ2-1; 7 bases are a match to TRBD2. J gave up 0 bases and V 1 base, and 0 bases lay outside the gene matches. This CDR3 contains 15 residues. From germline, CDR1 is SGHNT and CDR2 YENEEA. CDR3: CASSLAGGSYNEQFF. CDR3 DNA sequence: TGTGCCAGCAGCTTAGCGGGAGGCTCCTACAATGAGCAGTTCTTC. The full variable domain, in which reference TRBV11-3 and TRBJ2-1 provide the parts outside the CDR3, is EAGVVQSPRYKIIEKKQPVAFWCNPISGHNTLYWYLQNLGQGPELLIRYENEEAVDDSQLPKDRFSAERLKGVDSTLKIQPAELGDSAVYLCASSLAGGSYNEQFFGPGTRLTVL.

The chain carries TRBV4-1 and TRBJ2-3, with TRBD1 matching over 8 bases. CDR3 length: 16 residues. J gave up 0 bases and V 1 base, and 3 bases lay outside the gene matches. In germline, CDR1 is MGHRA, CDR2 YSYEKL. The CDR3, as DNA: TGCGCCAGCAGCCAAGGCAGGGGGCGAAGCACAGATACGCAGTATTTT. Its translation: CASSQGRGRSTDTQYF.

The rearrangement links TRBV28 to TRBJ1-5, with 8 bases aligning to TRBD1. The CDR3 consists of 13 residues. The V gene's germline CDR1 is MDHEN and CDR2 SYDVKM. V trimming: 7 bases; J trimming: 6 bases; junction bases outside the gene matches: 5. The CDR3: CASTRGRLQPQHF. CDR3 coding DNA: TGTGCCAGCACCAGGGGGCGCCTTCAGCCCCAGCATTTT.

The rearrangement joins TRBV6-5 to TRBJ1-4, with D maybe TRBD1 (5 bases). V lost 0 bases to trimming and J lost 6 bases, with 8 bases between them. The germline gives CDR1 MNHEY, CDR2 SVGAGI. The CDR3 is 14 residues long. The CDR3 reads CASSYSRGYEKLFF. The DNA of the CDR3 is TGTGCCAGCAGTTACTCCCGGGGGTATGAAAAACTGTTTTTT.

DNA for the CDR3: TGTGCCAGCAGTTACCGGAGCGGAAACACCATATATTTT. Residues: CASSYRSGNTIYF. The chain couples TRBV6-5 to TRBJ1-3; no definite D call. The CDR3 totals 13 residues. The germline V and J ends were trimmed by 2 bases and 4 bases, with 6 bases remaining between them. Germline CDR1 MNHEY, CDR2 SVGAGI.

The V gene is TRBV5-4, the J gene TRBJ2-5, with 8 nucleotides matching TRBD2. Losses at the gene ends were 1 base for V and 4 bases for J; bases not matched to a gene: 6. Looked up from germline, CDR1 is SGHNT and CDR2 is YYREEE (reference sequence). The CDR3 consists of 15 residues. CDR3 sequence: CASSLTSGGGETQYF. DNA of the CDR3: TGTGCCAGCAGCTTGACTAGCGGCGGAGGAGAGACCCAGTACTTC.

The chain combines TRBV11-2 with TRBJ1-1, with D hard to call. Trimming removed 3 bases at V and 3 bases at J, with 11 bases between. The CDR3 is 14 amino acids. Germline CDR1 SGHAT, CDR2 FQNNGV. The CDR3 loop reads CASSLVGTDTEAFF. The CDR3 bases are TGTGCCAGCAGCTTGGTGGGCACTGACACTGAAGCTTTCTTT.

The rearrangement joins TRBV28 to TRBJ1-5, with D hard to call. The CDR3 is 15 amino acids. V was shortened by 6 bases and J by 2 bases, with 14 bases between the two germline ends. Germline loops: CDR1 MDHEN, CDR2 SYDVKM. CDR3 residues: CASSSLRGGNQPQHF. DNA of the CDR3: TGTGCCAGCAGCTCTCTCCGGGGTGGCAATCAGCCCCAGCATTTT.

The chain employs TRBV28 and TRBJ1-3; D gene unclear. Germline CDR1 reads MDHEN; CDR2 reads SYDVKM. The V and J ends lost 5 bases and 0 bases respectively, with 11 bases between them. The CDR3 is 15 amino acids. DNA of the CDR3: TGTGCCAGCAGTCTTGCCCTAAGCTCTGGAAACACCATATATTTT. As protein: CASSLALSSGNTIYF.

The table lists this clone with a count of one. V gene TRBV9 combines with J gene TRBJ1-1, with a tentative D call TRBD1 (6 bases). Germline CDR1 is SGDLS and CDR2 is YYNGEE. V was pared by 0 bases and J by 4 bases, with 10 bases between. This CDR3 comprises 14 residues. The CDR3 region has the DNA TGTGCCAGCAGCGTAGGGGGGCAGGGCACTGAAGCTTTCTTT. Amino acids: CASSVGGQGTEAFF.

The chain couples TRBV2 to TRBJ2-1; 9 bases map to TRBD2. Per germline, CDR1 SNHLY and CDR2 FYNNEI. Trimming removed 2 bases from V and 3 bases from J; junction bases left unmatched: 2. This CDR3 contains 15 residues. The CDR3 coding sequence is TGTGCCAGCAGTGAAAGCGGGGGGAACTACAATGAGCAGTTCTTC. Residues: CASSESGGNYNEQFF.

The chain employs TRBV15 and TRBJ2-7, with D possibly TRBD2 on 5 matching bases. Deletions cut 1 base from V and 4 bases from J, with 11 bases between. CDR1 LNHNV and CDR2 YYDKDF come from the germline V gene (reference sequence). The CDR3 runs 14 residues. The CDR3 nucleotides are TGTGCCACCAGCAGAGCGGGGTCCCTTTACGAGCAGTACTTC. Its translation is CATSRAGSLYEQYF.

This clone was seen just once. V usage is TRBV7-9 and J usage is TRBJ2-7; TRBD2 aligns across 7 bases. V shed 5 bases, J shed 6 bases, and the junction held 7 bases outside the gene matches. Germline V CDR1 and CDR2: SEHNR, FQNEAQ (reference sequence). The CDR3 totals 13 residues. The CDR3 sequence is CASSEGLTREQYF. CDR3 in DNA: TGTGCCAGCAGCGAGGGACTAACTCGCGAGCAGTACTTC. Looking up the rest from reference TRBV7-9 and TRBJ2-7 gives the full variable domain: DTGVSQNPRHKITKRGQNVTFRCDPISEHNRLYWYRQTLGQGPEFLTYFQNEAQLEKSRLLSDRFSAERPKGSFSTLEIQRTEQGDSAMYLCASSEGLTREQYFGPGTRLTVT.

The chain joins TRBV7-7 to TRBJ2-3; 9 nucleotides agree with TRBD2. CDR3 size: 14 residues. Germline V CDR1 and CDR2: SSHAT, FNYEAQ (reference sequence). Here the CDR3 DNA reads TGTGCTAGCTCCCCGGGACTAGCCACAGATACGCAGTATTTT. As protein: CASSPGLATDTQYF.

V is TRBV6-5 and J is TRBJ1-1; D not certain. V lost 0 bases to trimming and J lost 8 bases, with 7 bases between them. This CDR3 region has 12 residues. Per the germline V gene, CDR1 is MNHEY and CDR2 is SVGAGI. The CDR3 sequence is CASSYSVQEAFF. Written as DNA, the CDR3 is TGTGCCAGCAGTTACTCGGTGCAGGAAGCTTTCTTT.

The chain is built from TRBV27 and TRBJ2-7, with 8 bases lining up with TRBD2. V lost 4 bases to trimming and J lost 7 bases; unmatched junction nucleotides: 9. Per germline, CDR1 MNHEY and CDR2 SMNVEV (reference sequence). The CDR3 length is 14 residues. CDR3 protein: CASSSRGAGREQYF. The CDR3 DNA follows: TGTGCCAGCAGTTCGCGGGGGGCCGGGAGGGAGCAGTACTTC.

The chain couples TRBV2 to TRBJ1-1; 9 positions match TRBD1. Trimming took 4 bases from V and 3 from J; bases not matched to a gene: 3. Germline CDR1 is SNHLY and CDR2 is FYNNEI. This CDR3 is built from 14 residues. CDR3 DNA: TGTGCCAGCAGTGTTAGACAGGGGGACACTGAAGCTTTCTTT. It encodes CASSVRQGDTEAFF. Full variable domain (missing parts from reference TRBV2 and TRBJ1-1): EPEVTQTPSHQVTQMGQEVILRCVPISNHLYFYWYRQILGQKVEFLVSFYNNEISEKSEIFDDQFSVERPDGSNFTLKIRSTKLEDSAMYFCASSVRQGDTEAFFGQGTRLTVV.